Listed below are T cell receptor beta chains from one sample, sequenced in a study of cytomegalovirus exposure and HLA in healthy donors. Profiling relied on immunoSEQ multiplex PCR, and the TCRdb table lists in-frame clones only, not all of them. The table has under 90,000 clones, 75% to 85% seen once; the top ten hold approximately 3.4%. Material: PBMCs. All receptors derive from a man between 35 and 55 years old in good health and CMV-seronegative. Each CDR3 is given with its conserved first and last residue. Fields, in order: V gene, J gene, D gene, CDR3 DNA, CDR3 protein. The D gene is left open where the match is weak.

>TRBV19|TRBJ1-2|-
TGTGCCTCTAGTACCCAATACGGGGGTGACTATGGCTACACCTTC
CASSTQYGGDYGYTF
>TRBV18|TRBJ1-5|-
TGTGCCAGCTCACGTCCAGGGGGCAATCAGCCCCAGCATTTT
CASSRPGGNQPQHF
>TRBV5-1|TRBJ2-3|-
TGCGCCAGCTCAGACACAGATACGCAGTATTTT
CASSDTDTQYF
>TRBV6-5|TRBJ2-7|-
TGTGCCAGCAGTTACCCTCTAAGCGAGCAGTACTTC
CASSYPLSEQYF
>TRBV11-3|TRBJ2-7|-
TGTGCCAGCAGCCCCACCGGTGGTAGTACCTACGAGCAGTACTTC
CASSPTGGSTYEQYF
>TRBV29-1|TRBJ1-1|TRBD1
TGCAGCGTTGCCCCCGGACAGGGGACGGGCACTGAAGCTTTCTTT
CSVAPGQGTGTEAFF
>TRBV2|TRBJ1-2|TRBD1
TGTGCCAGCAGGGCCGTTCGACAGGGGGATAAGGACTATGGCTACACCTTC
CASRAVRQGDKDYGYTF
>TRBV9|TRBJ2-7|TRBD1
TGTGCCAGCAGCTCTAAGGGACAGGCGACGTTCTACGAGCAGTACTTC
CASSSKGQATFYEQYF
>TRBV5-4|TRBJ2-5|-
TGTGCCAGCAGCCCTGGGACTCAGGAGACCCAGTACTTC
CASSPGTQETQYF
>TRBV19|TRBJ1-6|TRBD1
TGTGCCAGTAGTATTGGGACAGGCAGCTCCTATAATTCACCCCTCCACTTT
CASSIGTGSSYNSPLHF
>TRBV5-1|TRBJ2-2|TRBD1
TGCGCCAGCGGCGAGACAGGGGGCTCTGGCGGGGAGCTGTTTTTT
CASGETGGSGGELFF
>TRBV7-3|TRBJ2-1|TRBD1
TGTGCCAGCAGCTCCTCGACAGGGCATCAGTTCTTC
CASSSSTGHQFF
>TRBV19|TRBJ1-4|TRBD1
TGTGCCAGTAGTGAGGGGACAGGGAATGAAAAACTGTTTTTT
CASSEGTGNEKLFF
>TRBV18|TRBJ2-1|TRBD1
TGTGCCAGCTCACCGGGACAGGTGGACTACAATGAGCAGTTCTTC
CASSPGQVDYNEQFF
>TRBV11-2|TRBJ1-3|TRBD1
TGTGCCAGCAGCTTAGTACCAGGGGGTCTAGGAAACACCATATATTTT
CASSLVPGGLGNTIYF
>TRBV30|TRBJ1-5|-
TGTGCCTGGAGTGTAGGAGGGGCCCTTAGCAATCAGCCCCAGCATTTT
CAWSVGGALSNQPQHF